The rows below give T cell receptor beta chains drawn from one sample of a study of blood T cell repertoires in COVID-19. Sequencing was performed with immunoSEQ multiplex PCR; in TCRdb, only in-frame clones are kept and a portion is missing. The data show about 150,000 clones, 84% seen once. The sample was peripheral blood. The receptor source for this set is a woman aged 45-60 years with acute or convalescent COVID-19. Each CDR3 is given with its conserved first and last residue. Expanded clones get a size class; other rows say once, few or many, or leave the size out.

v_call clone_size cdr3_aa
TRBV28 . CASSTGGQQETQYF
TRBV19 . CASSPHRGSYNSPLHF
TRBV4-3 . CASSPRWAGNVQYEQYF
TRBV5-5 few CASSFTQGAYNEQFF
TRBV10-2 once CASSEANGGSGNTIYF
TRBV2 once CASREDRGNYGYTF
TRBV7-8 . CASSLQASTNEKLFF
TRBV7-2 . CASSSNMGPGELFF
TRBV6-5 . CAAGERGLTQYF
TRBV7-9 . CASSLVGDRAYEQYF
TRBV19 once CASSTTGTFTTNEKLFF
TRBV10-3 few CAISPGARERTNYGYTF
TRBV5-4 . CASSPTGLPSTDTQYF
TRBV4-3 . CASSYTSIGTDTQYF
TRBV30 . CAWRQANYGYTF
TRBV7-9 . CASGIVGQKNYGYTF
TRBV3-1/TRBV3-2 . CASSQLAYTGELFF